These 16 T cell receptor beta chains came from one sample sequenced in a study of shared clonotypes between healthy human individuals. Method: immunoSEQ multiplex PCR; TCRdb's copy keeps in-frame clones and lacks some. The sample lists about 610,000 clones, roughly 97% occurring once. Sequencing was performed on naive CD4+ T cells sorted from blood. Subset noted: CD45RA+ positively selected. All receptors come from a woman aged 25 to 39 in good health.

V usage is TRBV19 and J usage is TRBJ2-4, with TRBD1 matching 8 bases. The V gene end was trimmed by 0 bases and the J gene end by 2 bases; junction bases not matched to a gene: 12. Germline-derived CDR1 and CDR2 are LNHDA and SQIVND (reference sequence). The CDR3 consists of 19 residues. CDR3 residues: CASSIDFFGRGLSKNIQYF. In DNA, the CDR3 is TGTGCCAGTAGTATAGACTTCTTTGGCAGGGGGCTTTCCAAAAACATTCAGTACTTC.

The rearrangement uses TRBV7-2 and TRBJ2-5; possible D gene TRBD2, 8 bases. The J call may be incorrect, as the DNA end agrees better with TRBJ2-7. The CDR3 is 15 amino acids. From germline, CDR1 is SGHTA and CDR2 FQGNSA. CDR3 residues: CASSSGGTASYEQYF. CDR3 coding DNA: TGTGCCAGCAGCTCGGGGGGGACAGCGTCCTACGAGCAGTACTTC.

The chain joins TRBV6-5 to TRBJ2-7, with a weak D call TRBD1 (6 bases). V was cut by 6 bases and J by 5 bases, with 17 bases left in between. Germline values: CDR1 MNHEY, CDR2 SVGAGI. The CDR3 covers 14 residues. This CDR3 is CASRRGGAVDEQYF. The CDR3 bases are TGTGCCAGCAGGCGTGGGGGCGCGGTCGACGAGCAGTACTTC.

The V and J genes are TRBV10-1 and TRBJ1-4, with no clear D. This CDR3 contains 13 residues. Trimming removed 3 bases at V and 4 bases at J, with 6 bases between. CDR1 is WNHNN, CDR2 SYGVQD, per germline (reference sequence). CDR3 DNA: TGCGCCAGCAGTGATGGGGTTAATGAAAAACTGTTTTTT. It translates to CASSDGVNEKLFF.

This clone turned up a few times. The chain couples TRBV19 to TRBJ1-5; D is unclear. Germline CDR1 is LNHDA and CDR2 is SQIVND (reference sequence). V dropped 5 bases and J dropped 5 bases, with 10 bases sitting between them. The CDR3 runs 13 residues. The CDR3: CASSPGSDQPQHF. CDR3 DNA: TGTGCCAGTAGTCCAGGATCGGATCAGCCCCAGCATTTT.

V usage is TRBV4-1 and J usage is TRBJ2-3, with D possibly TRBD1 on 5 matching bases. Germline lookup yields CDR1 MGHRA and CDR2 YSYEKL. The CDR3 totals 16 residues. V was trimmed by 4 bases and J by 0 bases, leaving 14 bases between them. CDR3 protein: CASSPMTAPSTDTQYF. In DNA form, the CDR3 reads TGCGCCAGCAGCCCCATGACAGCCCCTAGCACAGATACGCAGTATTTT.

J is TRBJ1-5 and V is TRBV2; unclear D gene. V was shortened by 8 bases and J by 4 bases, with 15 bases between the two germline ends. The V gene's germline CDR1 is SNHLY and CDR2 FYNNEI. This CDR3 spans 14 amino acids. The CDR3 coding sequence is TGTGCCAGCGGGGAAGAGGGTGGGAATCAGCCCCAGCATTTT. It translates to CASGEEGGNQPQHF.

The chain links TRBV15 to TRBJ2-1, with a tentative D call TRBD2 (5 bases). Between the trimmed V and J ends, which lost 2 bases and 6 bases, there was a span of 20 bases. Per the germline V gene, CDR1 is LNHNV and CDR2 is YYDKDF (reference sequence). This CDR3 contains 17 residues. CDR3 loop: CATSRPTSAGSLNEQFF. For the CDR3, the DNA is TGTGCCACCAGCAGACCTACTTCGGCTGGGAGTCTCAATGAGCAGTTCTTC.

The chain joins TRBV13 to TRBJ2-3, with a weak D call TRBD2 (5 bases). The CDR3 runs to 18 residues. Trimming removed 4 bases at V and 4 bases at J, with 24 bases between. CDR1 PRHDT and CDR2 FYEKMQ come from the germline V gene (reference sequence). The CDR3 DNA is TGTGCCAGCAGCTCCCCGCCGAATAGTGGGAGTAGCGCAGATACGCAGTATTTT. It yields the protein CASSSPPNSGSSADTQYF.

V usage is TRBV30 and J usage is TRBJ2-1, with 12 bases lining up with TRBD2. Losses at the gene ends were 3 bases for V and 7 bases for J; bases not matched to a gene: 10. CDR1 is GTSNPN and CDR2 is SVGIG in the germline V gene (reference sequence). The CDR3 extends over 16 amino acids. The CDR3 DNA reads as TGTGCCTGGAGACTAGCGGGAGGCAGGCCGTGGAATGAGCAGTTCTTC. Translation: CAWRLAGGRPWNEQFF.

The rearrangement uses TRBV7-2 and TRBJ2-2, with 7 bases lining up with TRBD1. The CDR3 totals 15 residues. The germline V gene encodes CDR1 SGHTA and CDR2 FQGNSA. After removal of 5 bases from V and 5 bases from J, the junction contained 8 bases not matched to a gene. The CDR3 spells CASSAATGITGELFF. Written as DNA, the CDR3 is TGTGCCAGCAGCGCGGCGACAGGGATAACCGGGGAGCTGTTTTTT.

The chain joins TRBV5-4 to TRBJ2-5; D is possibly TRBD2 (6 bases). The CDR3 spans 17 residues. V was cut by 1 base and J by 2 bases, with 18 bases left in between. Germline lookup yields CDR1 SGHNT and CDR2 YYREEE (reference sequence). The CDR3 loop reads CASSLSLGGDSQETQYF. For the CDR3, the DNA is TGTGCCAGCAGCTTGAGTTTGGGAGGAGACAGTCAAGAGACCCAGTACTTC.

The rearrangement joins TRBV6-1 to TRBJ1-6; D gene uncertain. The CDR3 consists of 13 residues. Trimming shortened V by 7 bases and J by 6 bases, and 10 bases separated the two germline ends. In germline, CDR1 is MNHNS, CDR2 SASEGT. CDR3 region: CASTGRSNSPLHF. CDR3 DNA: TGTGCCAGCACCGGACGGTCTAATTCACCCCTCCACTTT.

V and J are TRBV5-1 and TRBJ1-5, with D possibly matching TRBD1 (5 bases). V dropped 4 bases and J dropped 7 bases, with 12 bases sitting between them. There are 13 residues in the CDR3. Germline V gives CDR1 SGHRS, CDR2 YFSETQ. CDR3 in DNA: TGCGCCAGCAGCCCGGACGGGGGACAGCCCCAGCATTTT. Translation gives CASSPDGGQPQHF.

The genes are TRBV28 and TRBJ1-2; possibly TRBD1 for D (6 bases). V was pared by 6 bases and J by 4 bases, with 18 bases between. CDR3 length: 15 amino acids. CDR1 and CDR2 (germline): MDHEN, SYDVKM. The CDR3 region is CASRLLGASSYGYTF. The CDR3 nucleotides are TGTGCCAGCAGGCTTTTGGGGGCGAGTAGCTATGGCTACACCTTC.

The chain links TRBV19 to TRBJ2-1; no clear D gene. The CDR3 runs to 14 residues. V was pared by 7 bases and J by 5 bases, with 15 bases between. Germline V gene data show CDR1 as LNHDA and CDR2 as SQIVND (reference sequence). The CDR3 is CASTKENSDNEQFF. The CDR3 coding sequence is TGTGCCAGTACCAAGGAGAACAGCGACAATGAGCAGTTCTTC.